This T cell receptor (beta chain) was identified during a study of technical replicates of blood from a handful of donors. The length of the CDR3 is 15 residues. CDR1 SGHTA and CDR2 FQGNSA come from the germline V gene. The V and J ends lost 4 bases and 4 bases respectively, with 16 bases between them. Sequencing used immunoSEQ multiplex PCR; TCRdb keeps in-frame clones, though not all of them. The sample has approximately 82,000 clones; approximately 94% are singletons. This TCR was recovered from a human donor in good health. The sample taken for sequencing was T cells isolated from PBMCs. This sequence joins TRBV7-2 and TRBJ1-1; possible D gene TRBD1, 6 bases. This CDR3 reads CASSSAGTWVTEAFF. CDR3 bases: TGTGCCAGCAGCTCCGCCGGGACATGGGTCACTGAAGCTTTCTTT.